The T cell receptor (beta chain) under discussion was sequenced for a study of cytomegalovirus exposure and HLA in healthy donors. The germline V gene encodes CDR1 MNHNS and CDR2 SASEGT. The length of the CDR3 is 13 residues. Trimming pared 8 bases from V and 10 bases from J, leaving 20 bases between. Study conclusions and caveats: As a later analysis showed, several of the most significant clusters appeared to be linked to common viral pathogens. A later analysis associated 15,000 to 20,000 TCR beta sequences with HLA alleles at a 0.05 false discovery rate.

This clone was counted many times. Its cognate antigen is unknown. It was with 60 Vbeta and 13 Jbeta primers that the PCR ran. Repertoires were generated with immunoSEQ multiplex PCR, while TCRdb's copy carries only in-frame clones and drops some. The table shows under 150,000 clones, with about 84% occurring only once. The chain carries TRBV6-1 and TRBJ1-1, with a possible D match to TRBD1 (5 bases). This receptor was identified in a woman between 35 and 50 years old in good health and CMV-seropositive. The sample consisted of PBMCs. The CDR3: CASVPTAGVRAFF. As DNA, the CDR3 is TGTGCCAGCGTACCGACAGCTGGGGTAAGAGCTTTCTTT.